This is a list of T cell receptor beta chains from one sample in a study of CD8 T cells in ankylosing spondylitis. TCRdb recomputed calls from the 5' RACE reads with MiXCR, one row per CDR3 protein. Counted here are under 250,000 distinct CDR3 sequences, 20% to 30% occurring once; the ten biggest clones make up under 8%. Sequencing input: blood, either unsorted or a sorted T cell fraction (not recorded which). These receptors were obtained from a male donor with ankylosing spondylitis or in good health (not recorded which). Both conserved end residues are part of each CDR3. The order of the fields is D gene, J gene, clone size, V gene, CDR3 DNA, CDR3 protein. A D gene is named only where the DNA matches it firmly. The listing skips clone size in some rows; elsewhere it reads once, few, many or a size class.

TRBD2	TRBJ2-5	once	TRBV10-3	TGTGCCATCAGTATTGCGGGAGGCCCTAAAGAGACCCAGTACTTC	CAISIAGGPKETQYF
-	TRBJ2-5	few	TRBV18	TGTGCCAGCTCGCCGACAGGGACTCCCGGGGAGACCCAGTACTTC	CASSPTGTPGETQYF
TRBD2	TRBJ2-1	few	TRBV7-2	TGTGCCAGCAGCTTAGTGGGAGGGAACAATGAGCAGTTCTTC	CASSLVGGNNEQFF
-	TRBJ1-6	few	TRBV6-1	TGTGCCAGCATATCTTTACAGAATAATTCACCCCTCCACTTT	CASISLQNNSPLHF
-	TRBJ1-6	-	TRBV6-2/TRBV6-3	TGTGCCAGCAGAAACAGGGCCAACGTGAATTCACCCCTCCACTTT	CASRNRANVNSPLHF
-	TRBJ2-2	-	TRBV6-6	TGTGCCAGCAGAGGGCTCGCCGGGGAGCTGTTTTTT	CASRGLAGELFF
-	TRBJ2-1	many	TRBV4-3	TGCGCCAGCAGCCAAGATCTTATGGTTGCAGCCTACAATGAGCAGTTCTTC	CASSQDLMVAAYNEQFF
TRBD2	TRBJ2-1	-	TRBV5-1	TGCGCCAGCAGTTTAGCGGGAGGCCTTCGCAATGAGCAGTTCTTC	CASSLAGGLRNEQFF
-	TRBJ2-3	few	TRBV6-5	TGTGCCAGCAGTTACATACAGAGCACAGATACGCAGTATTTT	CASSYIQSTDTQYF
-	TRBJ2-3	-	TRBV29-1	TGCAGCGCCGGTCCTGCAGATACGCAGTATTTT	CSAGPADTQYF
TRBD2	TRBJ2-1	few	TRBV12-3/TRBV12-4	TGTGCCAGCAGTCCCGGAGGAGCGGGAGGGGCTAATGAGCAGTTCTTC	CASSPGGAGGANEQFF
-	TRBJ2-5	-	TRBV12-3/TRBV12-4	TGTGCCAGCAGTCGCGGACTCCACCAAGAGACCCAGTACTTC	CASSRGLHQETQYF
TRBD2	TRBJ2-7	-	TRBV4-1	TGCGCCAGCAGCCCGCGGGGCCAGGTACCGGGGGACCAGCGGGAGTGGACTGGGGCCTACGAGCAGTACTTC	CASSPRGQVPGDQREWTGAYEQYF
TRBD1	TRBJ2-4	-	TRBV20-1	TGCAGTGCAGCAGGGGGCGTCGTTAGAGTGGGCATTCAGTACTTC	CSAAGGVVRVGIQYF
-	TRBJ2-6	many	TRBV7-9	TGTGCCAGCAGCCCCATTCAAGGGGCCAACGTCCTGACTTTC	CASSPIQGANVLTF
TRBD2	TRBJ2-7	-	TRBV5-1	TGCGCCAGCAGCCAGAGCGGGAGGACGGAAGAGCAGTACTTC	CASSQSGRTEEQYF
-	TRBJ2-1	many	TRBV5-1	TGCGCCAGCAGCTTTTCGGCTGACTCCTACAATGAGCAGTTCTTC	CASSFSADSYNEQFF
-	TRBJ1-2	few	TRBV29-1	TGCAGCGTTTTAGAGATCTATGGCTACACCTTC	CSVLEIYGYTF
-	TRBJ2-6	once	TRBV4-1	TGCGCCAGCAGCCAAGATTCGGCAGGGTACTCTGGGGCCAACGTCCTGACTTTC	CASSQDSAGYSGANVLTF
-	TRBJ2-5	-	TRBV5-1	TGCGCCAGCAGCTTGGAAGCCCTGAAAGAAGAGACCCAGTACTTC	CASSLEALKEETQYF
-	TRBJ1-5	many	TRBV25-1	TGTGCCAGCAGTCTGGGTAGAGGTCAGCCCCAGCATTTT	CASSLGRGQPQHF
TRBD2	TRBJ2-1	many	TRBV6-1	TGTGCCAGCAGGAGGACTAGCGGGAGGCTCGATGAGCAGTTCTTC	CASRRTSGRLDEQFF
-	TRBJ1-3	many	TRBV5-1	TGCGCCAGCAGCTTGACGGAACCCGGCTCTGGAAACACCATATATTTT	CASSLTEPGSGNTIYF
-	TRBJ1-4	many	TRBV20-1	TGCAGTGCTCAGACACCGGGGCGTGCGAATGAAAAACTGTTTTTT	CSAQTPGRANEKLFF
TRBD2	TRBJ2-1	-	TRBV11-1	TGTGCCAGCAGTCTCCTGGCTAGCGGGAGGGGGAATGAGCAGTTCTTC	CASSLLASGRGNEQFF
-	TRBJ2-3	many	TRBV6-1	TGTGCCAGCAGTGAAGGGTTAGCCACAGATACGCAGTATTTT	CASSEGLATDTQYF
-	TRBJ2-1	many	TRBV5-1	TGCGCCAGCAGCTTGGGGGGAACCAATGAGCAGTTCTTC	CASSLGGTNEQFF
-	TRBJ2-3	once	TRBV12-3/TRBV12-4	TGTGCCAGCAGTTTCATAGGGGTTAGCACAGATACGCAGTATTTT	CASSFIGVSTDTQYF
-	TRBJ2-5	many	TRBV4-2	TGTGCCAGCAGCCAGGGGAAGATCCAAGAGACCCAGTACTTC	CASSQGKIQETQYF
-	TRBJ2-7	few	TRBV4-2	TGTGCCAGCAGCCAAGCTGGTGCGTCTAGCTCCTACGAGCAGTACTTC	CASSQAGASSSYEQYF
-	TRBJ1-2	few	TRBV12-3/TRBV12-4	TGTGCCAGCAGTCTCGACCCTTCCTATGGCTACACCTTC	CASSLDPSYGYTF
-	TRBJ2-6	-	TRBV12-3/TRBV12-4	TGTGCCAGCAGTGAACCGGGGCCGGGAGTGGCCAACGTCCTGACTTTC	CASSEPGPGVANVLTF
TRBD1	TRBJ2-5	few	TRBV20-1	TGCAGTACCGGACAGGGTGGTCAAGAGACCCAGTACTTC	CSTGQGGQETQYF
TRBD2	TRBJ2-7	-	TRBV29-1	TGCAGCGTTTCCATGCGGGGGAGGACCTACGAGCAGTACTTC	CSVSMRGRTYEQYF
TRBD1	TRBJ2-6	many	TRBV6-5	TGTGCCAGCAGTTACTCCCAGGGGGCGGATGGGGCCAACGTCCTGACTTTC	CASSYSQGADGANVLTF
-	TRBJ2-5	few	TRBV7-2	TGTGCCAGCACCCCGACAGTACAAGAGACCCAGTACTTC	CASTPTVQETQYF
-	TRBJ2-3	many	TRBV7-8	TGTGCCAGCAGACCACCTCGGACCACTATCACGGATACGCAGTATTTT	CASRPPRTTITDTQYF
TRBD2	TRBJ2-3	many	TRBV20-1	TGCAGTGCTACCCGGGGTAGCGGGAGTGTGGATACGCAGTATTTT	CSATRGSGSVDTQYF
-	TRBJ2-1	few	TRBV4-3	TGCGCCAGCAGCCAAGTACTGGAGTTGGTGCAGTTCTTC	CASSQVLELVQFF
-	TRBJ2-5	-	TRBV20-1	TGCAGTGCACGGTCCCAGGGTCGGCGGGAGACCCAGTACTTC	CSARSQGRRETQYF
-	TRBJ1-6	few	TRBV20-1	TGCGCGGCAGGACTTAATTCACCCCTCCACTTT	CAAGLNSPLHF
TRBD2	TRBJ2-7	-	TRBV5-1	TGCGCCAGCAGTCGCCAGCGGGGGACCTACGAGCAGTACTTC	CASSRQRGTYEQYF
-	TRBJ1-5	once	TRBV29-1	TGCAGCGTTGTGGCAGGAAATCAGCCCCAGCATTTT	CSVVAGNQPQHF
-	TRBJ2-5	few	TRBV5-5	TGTGCCAGCAGCTTGTATGACCGGGAGACCCAGTACTTC	CASSLYDRETQYF
-	TRBJ2-1	few	TRBV6-1	TGTGCCAGCAGCCTCTTTGGTGATCTCAACGGAGAGCAGTTCTTC	CASSLFGDLNGEQFF
-	TRBJ2-1	many	TRBV6-1	TGTGCCAGCATCTACAAACAGAGCTCCTACAATGAGCAGTTCTTC	CASIYKQSSYNEQFF
-	TRBJ2-5	once	TRBV7-2	TGTGCCAGCAGCTTAGGCCGGCAAACTGCCTATCGAGAGACCCAGTACTTC	CASSLGRQTAYRETQYF
TRBD2	TRBJ2-1	many	TRBV20-1	TGCAGTGCTCACTTAGCGGGAGATTTTAATGAGCAGTTCTTC	CSAHLAGDFNEQFF
-	TRBJ2-1	few	TRBV15	TGTGCCACCAGCAGAGATCGCGGAAAAAGCTCCTACAATGAGCAGTTCTTC	CATSRDRGKSSYNEQFF
-	TRBJ2-4	-	TRBV5-6	TGTGCCAGCAGCGGAACGGGGGCCATAGCCAAAAACATTCAGTACTTC	CASSGTGAIAKNIQYF
TRBD1	TRBJ2-3	-	TRBV20-1	TGCAGTGCTACTTCACCGGGACAGGGGACAGATACGCAGTATTTT	CSATSPGQGTDTQYF